The sequence of this T cell receptor beta chain was determined in a study of blood T cell repertoires in COVID-19. Study-wide context: Some COVID-19 samples were acute and others convalescent; all came from the United States, Italy and Spain.

The V end lost 2 bases, the J end lost 4 bases, and 9 bases lay between the germline ends. The CDR3 is 15 amino acids. The V gene's germline CDR1 is KGHSH and CDR2 LQKENI. Clones were read by immunoSEQ multiplex PCR, and TCRdb kept only the in-frame ones, dropping some. The sample contains about 71,000 clones, 90% of which appear only once. Sample: peripheral blood. The TCR originated in a woman in her late teens or twenties with acute or convalescent COVID-19. The chain employs TRBV18 and TRBJ2-6, with a tentative D call TRBD2 (7 bases). CDR3 DNA sequence: TGTGCCAGCTCACCATCGGGGGGCGGGGCCAACGTCCTGACTTTC. This encodes CASSPSGGGANVLTF.